A single sample is the source of the 29 T cell receptor beta chains below, sequenced in a study of identical twins. TCRdb re-analysed the 5' RACE reads in MiXCR, keeping a single row per CDR3 protein. This sample has fewer than 250,000 distinct CDR3 sequences, with 7.5% found just once. This sample also belongs to another study, concerning yellow fever vaccine responses in identical twins.

The sequenced sample consisted of memory (CD45RO+) T cells sorted from blood. These receptors came from a young woman in good health.

V is TRBV20-1 and J is TRBJ2-5; 8 bases match TRBD2. V trimming: 3 bases; J trimming: 6 bases; junction bases outside the gene matches: 6. CDR1 and CDR2 from the germline V gene are DFQATT and SNEGSKA (reference sequence). The CDR3 is made up of 13 amino acids. Here the CDR3 reads CSASGRARKTQYF. In nucleotides, the CDR3 is TGCAGTGCTAGCGGGAGGGCTAGGAAGACCCAGTACTTC.

The V call is TRBV20-1, the J call TRBJ2-6; no definite D call. Trimming pared 4 bases from V and 0 bases from J, leaving 13 bases between. The CDR3 has 16 amino acids. Germline values: CDR1 DFQATT, CDR2 SNEGSKA (reference sequence). The CDR3 DNA follows: TGCAGTGCTATACCCGTCTCTCTCTCTGGGGCCAACGTCCTGACTTTC. This gives the protein CSAIPVSLSGANVLTF.

This clonotype was observed a few times. The CDR3 nucleotides are TGTGCCAGCAGTGACTACATAACAGGGCTCGGGGAGCTGTTTTTT. This encodes CASSDYITGLGELFF. The rearrangement uses TRBV6-1 and TRBJ2-2; D perhaps matches TRBD1 (6 bases). This CDR3 has 15 residues. Trimming stripped 3 bases from V and 7 bases from J, with 15 bases between. CDR1 and CDR2 from the germline V gene are MNHNS and SASEGT.

CDR3 sequence: CASSSRDRVNIQYF. The CDR3 DNA is TGTGCCAGCAGTTCGAGGGACAGGGTGAACATTCAGTACTTC. The chain carries TRBV6-5 and TRBJ2-4, with TRBD1 matching 9 bases. Germline assignment: CDR1 MNHEY and CDR2 SVGAGI. The J segment lost 7 bases and the V segment lost 4 bases, leaving 5 bases of the junction unmatched. The CDR3 has 14 residues.

This clonotype has more than one count but fewer than ten. J is TRBJ2-5 and V is TRBV21-1; TRBD1 was called by the table and not checked on the DNA. TRBV21-1 represents a pseudogene. This CDR3 spans 16 amino acids. Written as DNA, the CDR3 is TGTGCCAGCAGCAAAGCCCGACAGCACCCCGGGGAGACCCAGTACTTC. Its protein is CASSKARQHPGETQYF.

This clonotype was recorded a few times. The V and J genes are TRBV4-3 and TRBJ2-1; 7 nucleotides agree with TRBD2. The CDR3 extends over 16 amino acids. Unmatched junction bases numbered 10, after V lost 0 bases and J lost 8 bases. Germline loops: CDR1 LGHNA, CDR2 YSLEER. CDR3 sequence: CASSQDPGGSPYEQFF. DNA of the CDR3: TGCGCCAGCAGCCAAGATCCTGGCGGGAGTCCCTATGAGCAGTTCTTC.

This clonotype was observed a few times. This sequence joins TRBV5-1 and TRBJ1-1; 10 bases are a match to TRBD1. CDR1 and CDR2 from the germline V gene are SGHRS and YFSETQ. V lost 4 bases to trimming and J lost 4 bases; unmatched junction nucleotides: 13. The CDR3 is 17 amino acids. In nucleotides, the CDR3 is TGCGCCAGCAGCCGGGTCCTGACAGGGGGCGATCCCACTGAAGCTTTCTTT. This translates into CASSRVLTGGDPTEAFF.

V is TRBV9 and J is TRBJ1-3, with D uncertain. V lost 3 bases to trimming and J lost 0 bases, with 7 bases between them. The CDR3 spans 14 residues. CDR1 is SGDLS, CDR2 YYNGEE, per germline. The CDR3 nucleotides are TGTGCCAGCAGCGCCCAGAGCTCTGGAAACACCATATATTTT. It codes for CASSAQSSGNTIYF.

The rearrangement links TRBV5-1 to TRBJ2-1; a weak D match, TRBD2 (7 bases). Trimming took 8 bases from V and 9 from J, leaving 18 bases between them. The germline V gene has CDR1 SGHRS and CDR2 YFSETQ. CDR3 length equals 13 residues. This CDR3 reads CARDIGGGREQFF. The CDR3 DNA sequence: TGCGCCAGAGATATCGGCGGGGGCCGTGAGCAGTTCTTC. The whole variable domain, filled in from reference TRBV5-1 and TRBJ2-1, reads KAGVTQTPRYLIKTRGQQVTLSCSPISGHRSVSWYQQTPGQGLQFLFEYFSETQRNKGNFPGRFSGRQFSNSRSEMNVSTLELGDSALYLCARDIGGGREQFFGPGTRLTVL.

This clonotype showed up many times. The chain has TRBV6-5 and TRBJ2-1, with a possible D match to TRBD2 (5 bases). Germline CDR1 MNHEY, CDR2 SVGAGI. Between the trimmed V and J ends, which lost 2 bases and 0 bases, there was a span of 8 bases. The CDR3 is 15 residues long. CDR3: CASSYRGSSYNEQFF. The CDR3 nucleotides are TGTGCCAGCAGTTACCGGGGAAGCTCCTACAATGAGCAGTTCTTC.

This rearrangement joins TRBV4-1 to TRBJ1-2; 9 positions match TRBD1. Germline V lookup: CDR1 MGHRA, CDR2 YSYEKL. The trim removed 0 bases at V and 4 bases at J, leaving 6 bases unmatched. The CDR3 runs to 16 residues. The DNA of the CDR3 is TGCGCCAGCAGCCAAGATGAACGGACAGGGGCCTATGGCTACACCTTC. Its translation: CASSQDERTGAYGYTF.

The V and J genes are TRBV27 and TRBJ2-7; TRBD1 matches 11 bases. J gave up 3 bases and V 5 bases, and 6 bases lay outside the gene matches. Germline loops: CDR1 MNHEY, CDR2 SMNVEV (reference sequence). This CDR3 contains 15 residues. This CDR3 reads CASSPRTGGGYEQYF. As DNA, the CDR3 is TGTGCCAGCAGTCCTCGGACAGGGGGCGGCTACGAGCAGTACTTC.

As to this clonotype: A clone one base away is much larger, so this may be a read error. The V call is TRBV27, the J call TRBJ2-3; a possible D gene is TRBD1 (6 bases). The CDR3 loop spans 16 amino acids. V gave up 4 bases and J gave up 3 bases, with 17 bases separating them. From germline, CDR1 is MNHEY and CDR2 SMNVEV (reference sequence). The DNA of the CDR3 is TGTGCCAGCAGTTCCTGGAGAGGGGGTGGGACAGATACGCAGTATTTT. Translating it yields CASSSWRGGGTDTQYF.

This clonotype came up many times. The chain couples TRBV28 to TRBJ1-4, with no clear D. CDR3 length: 12 amino acids. V was cut by 5 bases and J by 16 bases, with 17 bases left in between. Germline loops: CDR1 MDHEN, CDR2 SYDVKM. The CDR3 DNA sequence: TGTGCCAGCAGTCTACCCGGGCTCGGCCCGTTTTTT. Protein product: CASSLPGLGPFF.

This clonotype showed up just a few times. The CDR3 loop reads CASSANRAANEQFF. DNA of the CDR3: TGCGCCAGCAGCGCCAACAGGGCGGCCAATGAGCAGTTCTTC. This chain joins TRBV5-1 and TRBJ2-1, with D possibly being TRBD1 (6 bases). This CDR3 comprises 14 residues. Germline-derived CDR1 and CDR2 are SGHRS and YFSETQ. Deletions cut 4 bases from V and 6 bases from J, with 14 bases between.

The CDR3 DNA follows: TGTGCCAGCAGTGCGGGTCGACGCTCCTACAATGAGCAGTTCTTC. Translating gives CASSAGRRSYNEQFF. The rearrangement joins TRBV2 to TRBJ2-1; D is unclear. V lost 4 bases and J lost 0, with 10 bases in between. Germline CDR1 is SNHLY and CDR2 is FYNNEI. This CDR3 has 15 amino acids.

V usage is TRBV5-1 and J usage is TRBJ2-2; the D is unclear. This CDR3 comprises 13 residues. CDR1 is SGHRS, CDR2 YFSETQ, per germline. Trimming stripped 1 base from V and 5 bases from J, with 6 bases between. The CDR3 DNA is TGCGCCAGCAGCTTGTTTATTACCGGGGAGCTGTTTTTT. Translated, it gives CASSLFITGELFF.

The chain employs TRBV2 and TRBJ2-3; 8 nucleotides align to TRBD2. This CDR3 is built from 14 residues. The V gene end was trimmed by 6 bases and the J gene end by 6 bases; junction bases not matched to a gene: 8. CDR1 and CDR2 (germline): SNHLY, FYNNEI. In DNA, the CDR3 is TGTGCCAGCAGGACGGGGGGGCCGGGGGATACGCAGTATTTT. Translated, it gives CASRTGGPGDTQYF.

This clonotype has just a few counts. The chain employs TRBV28 and TRBJ1-3; possibly TRBD1 for D (6 bases). The CDR3 has 15 residues. V was trimmed by 3 bases and J by 3 bases, leaving 12 bases between them. The V gene's germline CDR1 is MDHEN and CDR2 SYDVKM. The CDR3 reads CASSFRGSGGNTIYF. DNA of the CDR3: TGTGCCAGCAGTTTCAGGGGATCGGGTGGAAACACCATATATTTT.

Note on this clonotype: A much larger clone differs by one base, so this may be a read error. This chain links TRBV28 with TRBJ1-6, with a tentative D call TRBD1 (6 bases). This CDR3 region has 16 residues. V was clipped by 2 bases and J by 9 bases, with 17 bases between them. Looked up from germline, CDR1 is MDHEN and CDR2 is SYDVKM. The CDR3 region is CASSLRLTGPSSPLHF. In DNA form, the CDR3 reads TGTGCCAGCAGTTTAAGACTGACAGGCCCCAGTTCACCCCTCCACTTT.

The rearrangement uses TRBV21-1 and TRBJ2-7; the D segment call TRBD2 is taken from the table without a DNA check. TRBV21-1 is shown as a pseudogene. CDR3 length: 16 amino acids. The CDR3 DNA reads as TGTGCCAGCAGCAAAGGGATTCCGGGACTGCACCCCGTGCAGTACTTC. Translating it yields CASSKGIPGLHPVQYF.

The CDR3 region has the DNA TGTGCCAGTCAAACAGGGGGCACAGATACGCAGTATTTT. Translation: CASQTGGTDTQYF. This rearrangement joins TRBV19 to TRBJ2-3, with TRBD1 identical over 7 bases. Germline CDR1 is LNHDA and CDR2 is SQIVND (reference sequence). Trimming took 8 bases from V and 1 from J; bases not matched to a gene: 3. CDR3 length: 13 amino acids.

This clonotype was counted many times. The chain has TRBV9 and TRBJ2-7, with D perhaps matching TRBD1 (8 bases). V shed 1 base and J shed 2 bases, with 19 bases lying between them. The CDR3 extends over 17 amino acids. Germline values: CDR1 SGDLS, CDR2 YYNGEE. CDR3: CASSVTALQGGTYEQYF. In nucleotides, the CDR3 is TGTGCCAGCAGCGTAACCGCCCTACAGGGGGGGACCTACGAGCAGTACTTC.

The chain combines TRBV24-1 with TRBJ2-5; TRBD1 matches at 10 bases. Per the germline V gene, CDR1 is KGHDR and CDR2 is SFDVKD. CDR3 length: 15 residues. With 7 bases clipped from V and 1 base from J, the junction kept 5 bases outside the gene matches. The CDR3 protein is CATSRRDRGQETQYF. The CDR3, as DNA: TGTGCCACCAGCCGCCGGGACAGGGGCCAAGAGACCCAGTACTTC.

The gene calls are TRBV5-1 and TRBJ2-7; TRBD1 matches at 9 bases. The germline gives CDR1 SGHRS, CDR2 YFSETQ. J was trimmed by 5 bases and V by 0 bases; bases with no gene match: 6. CDR3 length: 15 residues. CDR3 nucleotide sequence: TGCGCCAGCAGCTTGGCGGGACAGGGACGCCACGAGCAGTACTTC. It specifies CASSLAGQGRHEQYF. Complete variable domain (other parts from reference TRBV5-1 and TRBJ2-7): KAGVTQTPRYLIKTRGQQVTLSCSPISGHRSVSWYQQTPGQGLQFLFEYFSETQRNKGNFPGRFSGRQFSNSRSEMNVSTLELGDSALYLCASSLAGQGRHEQYFGPGTRLTVT.

The table lists this clonotype with a few counts. The chain is built from TRBV3-1 and TRBJ2-7; D gene uncertain. This CDR3 is 15 amino acids long. Germline CDR1 and CDR2: LGHDT and YNNKEL (reference sequence). Trimming removed 0 bases at V and 0 bases at J, with 9 bases between. The CDR3 sequence is CASSQELTPSYEQYF. DNA of the CDR3: TGTGCCAGCAGCCAAGAACTGACCCCCTCCTACGAGCAGTACTTC.

The sample holds many counts of this clonotype. The chain joins TRBV6-2 or TRBV6-3 to TRBJ2-2; D not resolved. The CDR3 is made up of 15 amino acids. Trimming stripped 2 bases from V and 2 bases from J, with 9 bases between. The germline CDR1 and CDR2 sequences are MNHEY and SVGEGT. The DNA of the CDR3 is TGTGCCAGCAGTTACATGCGGAGCAACACCGGGGAGCTGTTTTTT. Its protein is CASSYMRSNTGELFF.

This clonotype was recorded at least ten times. The chain recombines TRBV6-1 with TRBJ1-5, with D perhaps TRBD1 (5 bases). The CDR3 has 16 amino acids. The germline CDR1 and CDR2 sequences are MNHNS and SASEGT. V dropped 5 bases and J dropped 0 bases, with 14 bases sitting between them. CDR3 sequence: CASSKGVQGSNQPQHF. In nucleotides, the CDR3 is TGTGCCAGCAGTAAAGGGGTCCAGGGTAGCAATCAGCCCCAGCATTTT.

This clonotype turned up a few times. The chain combines TRBV20-1 with TRBJ1-6; TRBD1 matches at 9 bases. Unmatched junction bases numbered 4, after V lost 3 bases and J lost 4 bases. The CDR3 has 15 amino acids. Germline assignment: CDR1 DFQATT and CDR2 SNEGSKA (reference sequence). The CDR3 loop is CSASLQGAYNSPLHF. The CDR3 nucleotides read TGCAGTGCTAGTCTACAGGGGGCTTATAATTCACCCCTCCACTTT.